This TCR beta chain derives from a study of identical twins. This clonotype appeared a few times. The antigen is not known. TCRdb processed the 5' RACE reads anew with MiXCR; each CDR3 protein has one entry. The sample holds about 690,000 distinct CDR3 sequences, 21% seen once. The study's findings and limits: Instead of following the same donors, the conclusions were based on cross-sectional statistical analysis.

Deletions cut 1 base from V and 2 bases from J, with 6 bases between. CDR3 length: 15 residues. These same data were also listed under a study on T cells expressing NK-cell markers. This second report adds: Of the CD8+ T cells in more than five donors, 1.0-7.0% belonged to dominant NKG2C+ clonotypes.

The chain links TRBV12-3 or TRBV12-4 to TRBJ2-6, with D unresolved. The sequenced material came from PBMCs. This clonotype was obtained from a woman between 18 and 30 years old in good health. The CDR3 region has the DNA TGTGCCAGCAGTTTAGGTCCAGCTGGGGCCAACGTCCTGACTTTC. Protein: CASSLGPAGANVLTF.